This T cell receptor beta chain originates from a study of T-cell reconstitution after alpha-beta-depleted transplantation in children. This clonotype was seen at least ten times. What it recognizes is unknown. Study-level points and caveats: Certain patients had high TCRbeta diversity at day 60, and it came from recipient T cells and thymic progenitors that survived. T cells produced anew were the main source of T-cell counts and diversity one year after transplant. Several hundred rapidly expanded clones from non-depleted graft cells reportedly supplied alpha-beta T cells about two months post-transplant.

Preparation of the TCRbeta library was carried out with unique molecular identifiers. TCRdb fed the PCR reads into MiXCR, producing one record per CDR3 protein. The data contain under 300,000 distinct CDR3 sequences, approximately 10% of them seen just once; the ten biggest clones take up about a quarter. The receptor comes from a male patient aged 2 to 10 who had a stem cell transplant for chronic granulomatous disease, so the T cells may come from the graft donor. The sequences come from peripheral blood, collected 180 days after TCRalphabeta/CD19-depleted stem cell transplant.

The CDR3 sequence: CASSPYWGLTYEQYF. The CDR3 DNA reads as TGTGCCAGCAGTCCCTACTGGGGGTTGACCTACGAGCAGTACTTC. V and J are TRBV12-3 or TRBV12-4 and TRBJ2-7; D is tentatively TRBD1 or TRBD2 (5 bases each). The CDR3 is 15 amino acids. Trimming pared 5 bases from V and 2 bases from J, leaving 16 bases between.